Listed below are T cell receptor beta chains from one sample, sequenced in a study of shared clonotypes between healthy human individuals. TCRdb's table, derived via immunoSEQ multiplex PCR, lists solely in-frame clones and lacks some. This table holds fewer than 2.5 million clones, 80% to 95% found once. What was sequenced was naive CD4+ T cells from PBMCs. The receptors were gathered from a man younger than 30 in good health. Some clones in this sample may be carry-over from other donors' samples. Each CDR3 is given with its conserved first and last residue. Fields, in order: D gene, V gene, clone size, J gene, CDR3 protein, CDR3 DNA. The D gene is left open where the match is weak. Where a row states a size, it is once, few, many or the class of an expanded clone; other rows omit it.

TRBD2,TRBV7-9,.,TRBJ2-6,CASSSRGGTFSGANVLTF,TGTGCCAGCAGCTCGCGGGGAGGGACCTTCTCTGGGGCCAACGTCCTGACTTTC
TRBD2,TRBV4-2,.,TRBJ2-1,CASSQVGLAGATPLYNEQFF,TGTGCCAGCAGCCAGGTAGGACTAGCGGGAGCGACCCCACTCTACAATGAGCAGTTCTTC
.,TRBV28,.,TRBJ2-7,CASSPNQWRPIYEQYF,TGTGCCAGCAGCCCTAACCAGTGGAGACCGATCTACGAGCAGTACTTC
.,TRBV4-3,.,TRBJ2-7,CASSRNAGLASYEQYF,TGCGCCAGCAGCCGGAATGCGGGACTCGCCTCCTACGAGCAGTACTTC
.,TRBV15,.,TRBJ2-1,CATSSGTPGVNEQFF,TGTGCCACCAGCTCCGGGACTCCGGGTGTGAATGAGCAGTTCTTC
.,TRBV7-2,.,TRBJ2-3,CASSPQGTEDTQYF,TGTGCCAGCAGCCCCCAGGGTACTGAGGATACGCAGTATTTT
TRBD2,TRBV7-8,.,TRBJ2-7,CASSLYPEGTRGREQYF,TGTGCCAGCAGCTTATATCCCGAAGGGACTAGAGGTCGCGAGCAGTACTTC
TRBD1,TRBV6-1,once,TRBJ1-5,CASSERGLDQPQHF,TGTGCCAGCAGTGAGAGGGGGCTAGATCAGCCCCAGCATTTT
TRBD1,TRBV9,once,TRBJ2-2,CASSFGRGRGEIGELFF,TGTGCCAGCAGCTTCGGCAGGGGGCGCGGGGAAATCGGGGAGCTGTTTTTT
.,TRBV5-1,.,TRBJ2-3,CASSLVRGTSTDTQYF,TGCGCCAGCAGCCTCGTACGGGGCACTAGCACAGATACGCAGTATTTT
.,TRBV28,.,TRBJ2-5,CASSSSLGWETQYF,TGTGCCAGCAGTTCCTCCCTCGGTTGGGAGACCCAGTACTTC
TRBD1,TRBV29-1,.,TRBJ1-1,CSVAKGAANTEAFF,TGCAGCGTTGCAAAGGGGGCAGCTAACACTGAAGCTTTCTTT
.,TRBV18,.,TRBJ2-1,CASSPRGSPYNEQFF,TGTGCCAGCTCACCGAGAGGTTCCCCCTACAATGAGCAGTTCTTC
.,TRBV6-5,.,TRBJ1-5,CASSYSTSSNQPQHF,TGTGCCAGCAGTTACTCGACATCTAGCAATCAGCCCCAGCATTTT
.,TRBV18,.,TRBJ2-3,CASRRGLETDTQYF,TGTGCCAGCCGGAGAGGTCTTGAGACAGATACGCAGTATTTT
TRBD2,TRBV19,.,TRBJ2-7,CASSDASGRDEQYF,TGTGCCAGTAGTGACGCTAGCGGGAGGGACGAGCAGTACTTC
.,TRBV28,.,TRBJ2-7,CASSITDRTTSYEQYF,TGTGCCAGCAGTATTACCGATCGGACTACTTCCTACGAGCAGTACTTC
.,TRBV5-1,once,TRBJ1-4,CASSLEQGAGKLFF,TGCGCCAGCAGCTTGGAACAGGGAGCCGGGAAACTGTTTTTT
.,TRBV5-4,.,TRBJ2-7,CASSLGPTGTRPYEQYF,TGTGCCAGCAGCTTGGGGCCGACCGGGACTCGCCCCTACGAGCAGTACTTC
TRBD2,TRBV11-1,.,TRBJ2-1,CASSLGGLASVNEQFF,TGTGCCAGCAGCTTGGGGGGACTAGCGTCGGTCAATGAGCAGTTCTTC
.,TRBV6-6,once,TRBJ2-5,CASSYSGAQETQYF,TGTGCCAGCAGTTACTCAGGCGCACAAGAGACCCAGTACTTC
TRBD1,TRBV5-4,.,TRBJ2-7,CASSPRTGSPYEQYF,TGTGCCAGCAGCCCACGGACAGGGTCCCCCTACGAGCAGTACTTC
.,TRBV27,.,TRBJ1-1,CASPRAYDTEAFF,TGTGCCAGCCCCAGGGCGTATGACACTGAAGCTTTCTTT
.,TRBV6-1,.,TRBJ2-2,CASRTSSRGTGELFF,TGTGCCAGCAGGACTAGTTCGCGGGGCACCGGGGAGCTGTTTTTT
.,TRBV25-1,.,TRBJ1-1,CASSDRGDTEAFF,TGTGCCAGCAGTGATCGCGGGGACACTGAAGCTTTCTTT
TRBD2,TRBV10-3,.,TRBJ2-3,CAISARLAGEWQYF,TGTGCCATCAGTGCCCGGCTGGCGGGAGAGTGGCAGTATTTT
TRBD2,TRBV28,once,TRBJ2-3,CASSVPGTSITDTQYF,TGTGCCAGCAGCGTACCCGGGACTAGCATCACAGATACGCAGTATTTT
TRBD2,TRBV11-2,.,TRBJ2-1,CASSPRRENHEQFF,TGTGCCAGCAGCCCCCGGCGGGAGAATCATGAGCAGTTCTTC